This T cell receptor beta chain was retrieved from a study of cytomegalovirus exposure and HLA in healthy donors. As for the study in general: HLA-typed donors were the source of about 85 million unique TCRs held in an early data release.

Trimming shortened V by 1 base and J by 8 bases, and 12 bases separated the two germline ends. The CDR3 totals 14 residues. From germline, CDR1 is MNHEY and CDR2 SVGAGI. It was with 60 Vbeta and 13 Jbeta primers that the PCR ran. Original data processing: Tens of millions of unique TCR beta chains, 10 million to 13 million of them shared, were counted by a later analysis. Produced via immunoSEQ multiplex PCR; TCRdb's table is partial and in-frame only. The D gene and trimming were derived from the DNA, and the V and J assignments and clone size from that table. The sample has approximately 39,000 clones, almost 70% seen once.

The specimen sequenced was PBMCs. The rearrangement links TRBV6-5 to TRBJ1-5; D possibly corresponds to TRBD1 (5 bases). This receptor was taken from a man aged 25 to 45 in good health and CMV-seronegative. This CDR3 reads CASSYFQGSEPQHF. The DNA for the CDR3 is TGTGCCAGCAGTTACTTTCAGGGATCAGAGCCCCAGCATTTT.